These 18 T cell receptor beta chains came from one sample sequenced in a study of T-cell memory formation after mild COVID-19. In TCRdb, the 5' RACE reads were re-called with MiXCR into one record per CDR3 protein. The profile shows about 130,000 distinct CDR3 sequences, approximately 6.2% of them singletons. The sample was PBMCs or a T cell subset sorted from them (not recorded which). These receptors originate from an adult woman who had mild COVID-19 (a few samples of this study predate the infection). Cell type and time point are not known.

This clonotype has a count of ten or more. V is TRBV12-3 or TRBV12-4 and J is TRBJ1-2; D possibly corresponds to TRBD1 (5 bases). The V end was cut by 5 bases, the J end by 10 bases, with 14 bases between. The CDR3 consists of 12 residues. The chain's CDR3 is CASSEGPTFYTF. The CDR3 DNA reads as TGTGCCAGCAGTGAGGGACCGACCTTCTACACCTTC.

This clonotype was seen a handful of times. The chain joins TRBV5-6 to TRBJ1-6; the D gene is possibly TRBD1 (5 bases). V lost 7 bases to trimming and J lost 3 bases, with 5 bases between them. Per the germline V gene, CDR1 is SGHDT and CDR2 is YYEEEE. This CDR3 spans 12 amino acids. CDR3 in amino acids: CASGHYNSPLHF. In DNA, the CDR3 is TGTGCCAGCGGACACTATAATTCACCCCTCCACTTT.

In its sample, this clonotype was seen a few times. This sequence joins TRBV7-8 and TRBJ1-1; D is unresolved. CDR1 and CDR2 (germline): SGHVS, FQNEAQ. V lost 1 base and J 4 bases, leaving 4 bases between the germline ends. The CDR3 loop spans 12 amino acids. CDR3 loop: CASSLEATEAFF. In DNA form, the CDR3 reads TGTGCCAGCAGCTTAGAGGCCACTGAAGCTTTCTTT.

Many counts were recorded for this clonotype. The chain couples TRBV5-1 to TRBJ2-3; TRBD2 aligns across 10 bases. Germline V lookup: CDR1 SGHRS, CDR2 YFSETQ. The CDR3 totals 15 residues. Trimming took 2 bases from V and 5 from J; bases not matched to a gene: 5. DNA of the CDR3: TGCGCCAGCAGCTTTGGACTAGCGGCGGGAGATACGCAGTATTTT. Translating it yields CASSFGLAAGDTQYF.

The CDR3 spells CAIRPGTEAFF. As DNA, the CDR3 is TGTGCCATCAGACCCGGGACCGAAGCTTTCTTT. This chain connects TRBV10-3 to TRBJ1-1, with a tentative D call TRBD1 (5 bases). V was shortened by 6 bases and J by 8 bases, with 10 bases between the two germline ends. The CDR3 loop spans 11 amino acids. Germline CDR1 and CDR2: ENHRY and SYGVKD.

This clonotype was counted ten times or more. The chain joins TRBV5-1 to TRBJ1-3; D not resolved. V dropped 2 bases and J dropped 4 bases, with 10 bases sitting between them. There are 14 residues in the CDR3. Germline V lookup: CDR1 SGHRS, CDR2 YFSETQ. CDR3 DNA sequence: TGCGCCAGCAGCTTCATGGGGTGGGGAAACACCATATATTTT. It yields the protein CASSFMGWGNTIYF. Full variable domain (outside the CDR3, taken from reference TRBV5-1 and TRBJ1-3): KAGVTQTPRYLIKTRGQQVTLSCSPISGHRSVSWYQQTPGQGLQFLFEYFSETQRNKGNFPGRFSGRQFSNSRSEMNVSTLELGDSALYLCASSFMGWGNTIYFGEGSWLTVV.

The chain uses TRBV27 and TRBJ2-7, with TRBD2 matching over 9 bases. The CDR3 loop spans 15 amino acids. CDR1 is MNHEY and CDR2 is SMNVEV in the germline V gene (reference sequence). V was pared by 2 bases and J by 0 bases, with 2 bases of the junction left unmatched. CDR3 residues: CASSLLAGRSYEQYF. CDR3 coding DNA: TGTGCCAGCAGTTTACTAGCGGGACGCTCCTACGAGCAGTACTTC.

Only one count was recorded for this clonotype. J is TRBJ2-1 and V is TRBV27, with 8 nucleotides matching TRBD2. The V and J ends lost 4 bases and 1 base, in that order; junction bases with no gene match: 3. The CDR3 runs 15 residues. The germline gives CDR1 MNHEY, CDR2 SMNVEV (reference sequence). The CDR3 DNA sequence: TGTGCCAGCAGTTCGGGACTAGTTTCCTACAATGAGCAGTTCTTC. It is translated as CASSSGLVSYNEQFF.

This clonotype has just a few counts. The chain carries TRBV24-1 and TRBJ2-1; 10 nucleotides align to TRBD2. V shed 2 bases, J shed 5 bases, and the junction held 5 bases outside the gene matches. The germline gives CDR1 KGHDR, CDR2 SFDVKD. The CDR3 is 16 residues long. CDR3 protein: CATSDSWTSGNNEQFF. The DNA for the CDR3 is TGTGCCACCAGTGATTCTTGGACTAGCGGAAACAATGAGCAGTTCTTC.

This clonotype was picked up many times. The chain joins TRBV6-5 to TRBJ1-3, with D tentatively TRBD1 (5 bases). Trimming removed 0 bases at V and 0 bases at J, with 9 bases between. The germline V gene encodes CDR1 MNHEY and CDR2 SVGAGI. The CDR3 length is 16 residues. The CDR3 DNA follows: TGTGCCAGCAGTTACTCGGGACCGATCTCTGGAAACACCATATATTTT. The encoded protein is CASSYSGPISGNTIYF.

V usage is TRBV5-1 and J usage is TRBJ1-4; D might be TRBD1 (5 bases). The V gene lost 1 base and the J gene lost 8 bases, with 9 bases spanning the gap. This CDR3 comprises 13 residues. The germline V gene encodes CDR1 SGHRS and CDR2 YFSETQ. CDR3 in DNA: TGCGCCAGCAGCTTGTTTGGGACCGAAAAACTGTTTTTT. This encodes CASSLFGTEKLFF.

This clonotype has a handful of counts. The rearrangement joins TRBV15 to TRBJ2-4; D possibly matches TRBD1 or TRBD2 (5 bases each). Trimming cost V 0 bases and J 11 bases, with 17 bases left between them. CDR3 length: 15 amino acids. CDR1 is LNHNV, CDR2 YYDKDF, per germline (reference sequence). The CDR3, as DNA: TGTGCCACCAGCAGAGATCTAGGGGACCGGGAACTTCAGTACTTC. Encoded protein: CATSRDLGDRELQYF.

Only a few counts were recorded for this clonotype. The chain has TRBV24-1 and TRBJ2-1; 8 bases are a match to TRBD1. J was trimmed by 3 bases and V by 4 bases; bases with no gene match: 7. Germline V gene lookup returns CDR1 KGHDR and CDR2 SFDVKD. This CDR3 is built from 16 residues. DNA of the CDR3: TGTGCCACCAGTGACGTTGGACAGGGACTCTACAATGAGCAGTTCTTC. Amino acids: CATSDVGQGLYNEQFF.

As regards this clonotype: Mismatch with germline at one junction end may stem from a read error. The gene calls are TRBV6-2 or TRBV6-3 and TRBJ2-7; D is uncertain. Germline loops: CDR1 MNHEY, CDR2 SVGEGT. This CDR3 has 12 residues. CDR3 loop: CASTYAGYEQYF. CDR3 in DNA: TGTGCCAGCACTTACGCCGGTTACGAGCAGTACTTC.

This clonotype was picked up a small number of times. V usage is TRBV4-1 and J usage is TRBJ2-3, with D tentatively TRBD1 (8 bases). The CDR3 covers 15 residues. In germline, CDR1 is MGHRA, CDR2 YSYEKL. Trimming left V 4 bases short and J 6 bases short, with 17 bases between. The CDR3 DNA is TGCGCCAGCAGCCGGCGGACAGGGCGGGAGGATACGCAGTATTTT. Translating it yields CASSRRTGREDTQYF.

This clonotype was seen ten or more times. This chain links TRBV6-5 with TRBJ2-3, with 16 nucleotides matching TRBD2. The germline V gene has CDR1 MNHEY and CDR2 SVGAGI. Trimming removed 6 bases from V and 5 bases from J; junction bases left unmatched: 8. CDR3 size: 17 residues. The chain's CDR3 is CASRTGTSGRGIDTQYF. As DNA, the CDR3 is TGTGCCAGCAGGACCGGGACTAGCGGGAGGGGTATAGATACGCAGTATTTT.

This chain links TRBV10-2 with TRBJ2-7; possibly TRBD2 for D (5 bases). Per germline, CDR1 WSHSY and CDR2 SAAADI. There are 13 residues in the CDR3. V was cut by 5 bases and J by 4 bases, with 12 bases left in between. For the CDR3, the DNA is TGCGCCAGCAGTCCGGACTCTACATACGAGCAGTACTTC. This encodes CASSPDSTYEQYF.

This clonotype came up a few times. The chain joins TRBV20-1 to TRBJ1-5, with 7 nucleotides matching TRBD1. Germline lookup yields CDR1 DFQATT and CDR2 SNEGSKA (reference sequence). With V trimmed by 0 bases and J by 7 bases, 3 bases remained unmatched. The CDR3 runs 13 residues. In DNA, the CDR3 is TGCAGTGCTAGAGACGACAGGGACCAGCCCCAGCATTTT. This encodes CSARDDRDQPQHF.